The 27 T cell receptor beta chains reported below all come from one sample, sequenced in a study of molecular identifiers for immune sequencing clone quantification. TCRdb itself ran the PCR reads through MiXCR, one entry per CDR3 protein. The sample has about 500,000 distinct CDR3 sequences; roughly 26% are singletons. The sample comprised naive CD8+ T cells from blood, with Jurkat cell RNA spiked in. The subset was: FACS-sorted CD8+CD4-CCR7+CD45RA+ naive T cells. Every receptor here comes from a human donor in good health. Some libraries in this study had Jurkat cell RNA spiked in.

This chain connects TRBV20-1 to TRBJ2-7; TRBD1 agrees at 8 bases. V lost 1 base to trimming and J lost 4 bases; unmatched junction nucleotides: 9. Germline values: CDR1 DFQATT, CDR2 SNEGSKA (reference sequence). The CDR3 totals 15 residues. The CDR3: CSARAGQGGLYEQYF. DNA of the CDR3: TGCAGTGCTAGAGCCGGACAGGGCGGTTTGTACGAGCAGTACTTC.

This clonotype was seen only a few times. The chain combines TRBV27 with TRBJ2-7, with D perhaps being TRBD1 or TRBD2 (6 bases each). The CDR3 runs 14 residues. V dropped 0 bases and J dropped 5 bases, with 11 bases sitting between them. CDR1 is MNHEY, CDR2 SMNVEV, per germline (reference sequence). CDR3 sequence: CASSLSARGDEQYF. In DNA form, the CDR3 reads TGTGCCAGCAGTTTATCTGCTAGGGGGGACGAGCAGTACTTC.

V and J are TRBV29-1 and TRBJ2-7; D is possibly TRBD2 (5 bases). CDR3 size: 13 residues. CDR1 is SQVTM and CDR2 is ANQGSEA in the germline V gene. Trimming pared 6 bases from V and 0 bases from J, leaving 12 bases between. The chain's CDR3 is CSVGDRPSYEQYF. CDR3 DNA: TGCAGCGTGGGAGACCGGCCCTCCTACGAGCAGTACTTC.

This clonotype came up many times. CDR3: CASRPPGLSTDTQYF. The CDR3 nucleotides are TGTGCCAGCAGACCCCCGGGACTATCCACAGATACGCAGTATTTT. The chain links TRBV7-9 to TRBJ2-3; 7 nucleotides line up with TRBD2. The CDR3 is made up of 15 amino acids. Germline lookup yields CDR1 SEHNR and CDR2 FQNEAQ (reference sequence). The ends lost 6 bases at V and 2 bases at J; junction bases unmatched: 8.

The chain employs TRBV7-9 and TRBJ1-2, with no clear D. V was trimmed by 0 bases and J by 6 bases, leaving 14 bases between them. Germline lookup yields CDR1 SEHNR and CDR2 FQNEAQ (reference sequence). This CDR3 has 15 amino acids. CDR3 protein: CASSLALPGLDGYTF. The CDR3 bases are TGTGCCAGCAGCTTAGCCCTCCCGGGCTTAGATGGCTACACCTTC.

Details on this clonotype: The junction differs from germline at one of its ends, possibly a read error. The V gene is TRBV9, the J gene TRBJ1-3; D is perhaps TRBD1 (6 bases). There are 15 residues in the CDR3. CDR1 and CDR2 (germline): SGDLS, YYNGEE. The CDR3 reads CASRVDRLAGNTIYF. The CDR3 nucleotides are TGTGCCAGCAGAGTAGACAGGTTGGCGGGAAACACCATATATTTT.

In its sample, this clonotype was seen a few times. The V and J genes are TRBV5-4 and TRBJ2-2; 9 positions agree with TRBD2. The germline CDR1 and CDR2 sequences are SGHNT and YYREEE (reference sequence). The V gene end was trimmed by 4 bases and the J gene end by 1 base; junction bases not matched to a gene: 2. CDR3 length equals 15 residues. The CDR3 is CASSNSGRNTGELFF. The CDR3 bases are TGTGCCAGCAGCAATAGCGGGAGGAACACCGGGGAGCTGTTTTTT.

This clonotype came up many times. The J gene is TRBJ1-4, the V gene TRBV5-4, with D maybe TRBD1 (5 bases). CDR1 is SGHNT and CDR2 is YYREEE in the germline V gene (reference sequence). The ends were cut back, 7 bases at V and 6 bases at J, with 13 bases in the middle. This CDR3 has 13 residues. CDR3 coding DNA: TGTGCCAGCCGGACGTCAGGGTATGAAAAACTGTTTTTT. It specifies CASRTSGYEKLFF.

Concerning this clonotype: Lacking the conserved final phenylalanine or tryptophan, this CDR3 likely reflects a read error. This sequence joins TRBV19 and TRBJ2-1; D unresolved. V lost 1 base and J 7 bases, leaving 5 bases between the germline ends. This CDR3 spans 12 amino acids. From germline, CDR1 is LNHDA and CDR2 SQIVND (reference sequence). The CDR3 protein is CASSIGANEQFS. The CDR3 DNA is TGTGCCAGTAGTATAGGGGCGAATGAGCAGTTCTCC.

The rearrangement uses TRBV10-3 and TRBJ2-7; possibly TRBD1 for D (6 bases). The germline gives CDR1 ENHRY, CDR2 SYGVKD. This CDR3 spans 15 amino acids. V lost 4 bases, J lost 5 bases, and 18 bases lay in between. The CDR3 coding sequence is TGTGCCATCAGTGGGAACAGGGTCATAGCCGACGAGCAGTACTTC. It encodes CAISGNRVIADEQYF.

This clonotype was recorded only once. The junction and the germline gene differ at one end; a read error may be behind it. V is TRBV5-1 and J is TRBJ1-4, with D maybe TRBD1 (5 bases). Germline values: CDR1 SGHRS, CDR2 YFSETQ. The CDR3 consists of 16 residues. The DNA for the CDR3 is TGCACCAGCAGCCCAACTCGCACAGGTGGAGGTGAAAAACTGTTTTTT. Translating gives CTSSPTRTGGGEKLFF. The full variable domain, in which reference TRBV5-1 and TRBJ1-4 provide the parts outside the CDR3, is KAGVTQTPRYLIKTRGQQVTLSCSPISGHRSVSWYQQTPGQGLQFLFEYFSETQRNKGNFPGRFSGRQFSNSRSEMNVSTLELGDSALYLCTSSPTRTGGGEKLFFGSGTQLSVL.

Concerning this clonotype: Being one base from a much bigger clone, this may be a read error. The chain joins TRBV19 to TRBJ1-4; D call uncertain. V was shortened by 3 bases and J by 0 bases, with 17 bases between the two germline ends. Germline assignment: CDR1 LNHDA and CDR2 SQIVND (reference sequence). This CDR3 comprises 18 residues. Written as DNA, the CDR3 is TGTGCCAGTAGTATGCCGGGCTCCCAGGAGGCAACTAATGAAAAACTGTTTTTT. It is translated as CASSMPGSQEATNEKLFF.

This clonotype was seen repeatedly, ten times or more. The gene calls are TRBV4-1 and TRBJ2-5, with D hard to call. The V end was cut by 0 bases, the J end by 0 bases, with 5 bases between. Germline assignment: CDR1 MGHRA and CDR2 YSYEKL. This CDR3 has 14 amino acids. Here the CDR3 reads CASSQDSDQETQYF. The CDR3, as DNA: TGCGCCAGCAGCCAAGACAGCGACCAAGAGACCCAGTACTTC.

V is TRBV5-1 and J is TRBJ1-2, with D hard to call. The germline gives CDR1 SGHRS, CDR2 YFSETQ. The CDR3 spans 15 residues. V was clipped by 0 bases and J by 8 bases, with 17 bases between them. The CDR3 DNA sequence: TGCGCCAGCAGCTTGGAGATCCCCCACCCTGGGGGCTACACCTTC. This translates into CASSLEIPHPGGYTF.

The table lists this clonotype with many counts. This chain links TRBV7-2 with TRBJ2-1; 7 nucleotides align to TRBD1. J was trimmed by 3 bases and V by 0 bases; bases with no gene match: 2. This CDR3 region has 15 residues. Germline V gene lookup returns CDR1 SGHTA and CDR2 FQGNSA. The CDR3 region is CASSLAGTDYNEQFF. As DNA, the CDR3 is TGTGCCAGCAGCTTAGCCGGGACAGACTACAATGAGCAGTTCTTC.

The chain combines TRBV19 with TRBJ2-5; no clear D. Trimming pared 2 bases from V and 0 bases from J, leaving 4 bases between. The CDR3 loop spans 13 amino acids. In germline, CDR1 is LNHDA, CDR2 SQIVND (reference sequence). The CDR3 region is CASSIIDQETQYF. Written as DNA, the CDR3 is TGTGCCAGTAGTATAATCGACCAAGAGACCCAGTACTTC.

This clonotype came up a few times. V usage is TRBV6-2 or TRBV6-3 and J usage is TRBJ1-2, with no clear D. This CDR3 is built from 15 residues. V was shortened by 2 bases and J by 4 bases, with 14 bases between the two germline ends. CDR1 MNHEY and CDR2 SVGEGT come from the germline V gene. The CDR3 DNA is TGTGCCAGCAGTTACCAGAGGGCGGTCGTCTATGGCTACACCTTC. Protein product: CASSYQRAVVYGYTF.

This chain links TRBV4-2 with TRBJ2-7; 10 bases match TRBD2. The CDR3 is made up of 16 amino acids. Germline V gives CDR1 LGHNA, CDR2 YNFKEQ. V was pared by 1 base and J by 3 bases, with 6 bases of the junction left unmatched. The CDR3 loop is CASSQAAASGSYEQYF. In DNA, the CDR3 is TGTGCCAGCAGCCAAGCCGCGGCTAGCGGGAGCTACGAGCAGTACTTC.

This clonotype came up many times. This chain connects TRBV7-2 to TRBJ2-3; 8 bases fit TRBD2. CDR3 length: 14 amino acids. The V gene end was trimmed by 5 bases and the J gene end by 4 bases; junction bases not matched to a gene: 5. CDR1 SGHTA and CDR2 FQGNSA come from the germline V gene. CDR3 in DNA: TGTGCCAGCAGCCACCGGGGGGGGCCAGATACGCAGTATTTT. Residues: CASSHRGGPDTQYF.

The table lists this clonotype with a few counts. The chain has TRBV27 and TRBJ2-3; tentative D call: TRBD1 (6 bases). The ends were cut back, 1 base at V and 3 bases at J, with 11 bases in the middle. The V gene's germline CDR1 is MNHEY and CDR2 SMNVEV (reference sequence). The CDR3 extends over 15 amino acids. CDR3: CASSLFLGTTDTQYF. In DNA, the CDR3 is TGTGCCAGCAGTTTATTTCTAGGGACAACAGATACGCAGTATTTT.

The CDR3 nucleotides are TGTGCCAGCAGAGGGGTAGCGGGGGGGCCGTCGGGCAATGAGCAGTTCTTC. Its translation is CASRGVAGGPSGNEQFF. The rearrangement joins TRBV11-2 to TRBJ2-1, with TRBD2 matching over 11 bases. CDR3 length: 17 residues. Germline CDR1 reads SGHAT; CDR2 reads FQNNGV. Unmatched junction bases numbered 13, after V lost 6 bases and J lost 6 bases.

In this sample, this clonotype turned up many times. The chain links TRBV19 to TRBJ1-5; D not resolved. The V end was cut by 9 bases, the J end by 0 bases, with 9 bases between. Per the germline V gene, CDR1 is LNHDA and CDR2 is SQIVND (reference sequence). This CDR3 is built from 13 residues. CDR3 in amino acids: CASQRVSNQPQHF. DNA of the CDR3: TGTGCCAGCCAGCGGGTTAGCAATCAGCCCCAGCATTTT.

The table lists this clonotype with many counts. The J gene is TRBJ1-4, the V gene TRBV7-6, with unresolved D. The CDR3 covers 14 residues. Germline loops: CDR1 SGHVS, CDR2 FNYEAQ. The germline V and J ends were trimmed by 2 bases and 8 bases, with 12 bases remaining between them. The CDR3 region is CASSLKSSAEKLFF. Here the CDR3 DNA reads TGTGCCAGCAGCTTAAAGTCTTCGGCGGAAAAACTGTTTTTT.

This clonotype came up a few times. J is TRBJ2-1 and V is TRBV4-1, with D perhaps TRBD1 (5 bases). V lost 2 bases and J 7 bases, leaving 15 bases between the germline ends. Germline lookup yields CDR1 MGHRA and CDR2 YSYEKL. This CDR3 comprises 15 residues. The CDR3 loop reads CASSQLGGHTNEQFF. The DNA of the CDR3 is TGCGCCAGCAGCCAACTTGGCGGACACACAAATGAGCAGTTCTTC.

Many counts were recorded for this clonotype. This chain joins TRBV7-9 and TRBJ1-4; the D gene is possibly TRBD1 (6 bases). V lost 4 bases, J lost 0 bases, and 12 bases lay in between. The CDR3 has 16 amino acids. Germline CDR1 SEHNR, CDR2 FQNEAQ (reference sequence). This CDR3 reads CASSSHRETTNEKLFF. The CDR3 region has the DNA TGTGCCAGCAGCTCACACAGGGAAACAACTAATGAAAAACTGTTTTTT.

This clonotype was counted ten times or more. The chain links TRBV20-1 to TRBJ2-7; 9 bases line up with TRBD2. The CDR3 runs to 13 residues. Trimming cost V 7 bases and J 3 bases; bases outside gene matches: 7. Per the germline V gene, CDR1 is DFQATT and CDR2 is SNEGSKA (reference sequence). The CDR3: CSGGIAGVYEQYF. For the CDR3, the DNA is TGCAGTGGCGGGATAGCGGGGGTCTACGAGCAGTACTTC.

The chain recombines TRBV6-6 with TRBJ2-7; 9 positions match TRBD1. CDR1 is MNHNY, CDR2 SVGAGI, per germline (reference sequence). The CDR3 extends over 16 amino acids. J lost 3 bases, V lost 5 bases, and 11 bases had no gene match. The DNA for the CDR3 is TGTGCCAGCAGTGGGGAGGGACAGGGTCCATTCTACGAGCAGTACTTC. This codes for CASSGEGQGPFYEQYF.